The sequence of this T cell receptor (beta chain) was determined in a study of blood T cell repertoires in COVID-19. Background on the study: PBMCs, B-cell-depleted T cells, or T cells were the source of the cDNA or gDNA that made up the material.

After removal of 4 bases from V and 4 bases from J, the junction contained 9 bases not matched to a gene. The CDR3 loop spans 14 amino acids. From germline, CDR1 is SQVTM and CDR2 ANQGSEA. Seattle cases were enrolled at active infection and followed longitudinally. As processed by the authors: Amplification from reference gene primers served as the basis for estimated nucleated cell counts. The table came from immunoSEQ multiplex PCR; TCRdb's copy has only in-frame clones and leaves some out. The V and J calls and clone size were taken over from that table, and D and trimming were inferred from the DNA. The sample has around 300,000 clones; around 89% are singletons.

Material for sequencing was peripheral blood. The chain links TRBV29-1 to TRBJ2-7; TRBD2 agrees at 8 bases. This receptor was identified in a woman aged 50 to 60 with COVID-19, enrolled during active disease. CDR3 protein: CSVVVAGGFYEQYF. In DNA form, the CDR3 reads TGCAGCGTTGTGGTGGCGGGAGGCTTTTACGAGCAGTACTTC.